This is a list of T cell receptor beta chains from one sample in a study of PD-1 blockade in classical Hodgkin lymphoma. Sequencing was performed with immunoSEQ multiplex PCR; in TCRdb, only in-frame clones are kept and a portion is missing. The data contain roughly 41,000 clones, 60% to 80% of them singletons. Specimen: peripheral blood mononuclear cells (PBMCs), collected before the fourth cycle of nivolumab. The receptors stem from a human donor with classical Hodgkin lymphoma. The CDR3 runs from the conserved cysteine through the conserved F or W. A D gene is named only where the DNA matches it firmly. The size of a clone is reported for some rows only, either as once, few or many, or as a class for expanded clones.

.	.	TRBV7-2	TRBJ2-2	TGTGCCAGCAGCTTAGTAGGGTATAGGACCGGGGAGCTGTTTTTT	CASSLVGYRTGELFF
.	.	TRBV29-1	TRBJ2-3	TGCAGCGTTGAAGGTGGGGTCCACACAGATACGCAGTATTTT	CSVEGGVHTDTQYF
.	.	TRBV7-9	TRBJ2-7	TGTGCCAGCAGCTTAACCGTCCCACCCTACGAGCAGTACTTC	CASSLTVPPYEQYF
.	.	TRBV5-1	TRBJ1-2	TGCGCCAGCAGCTTGTCACAGATCTATGGCTACACCTTC	CASSLSQIYGYTF
.	once	TRBV20-1	TRBJ1-3	TGCAGTGCTAGGGTCGGAAACACCATATATTTT	CSARVGNTIYF
TRBD1	.	TRBV7-2	TRBJ1-1	TGTGCCAGCAGCTTAGCAATAGCGAGACAGGGGACCGACACTGAAGCTTTCTTT	CASSLAIARQGTDTEAFF
.	.	TRBV6-5	TRBJ2-5	TGTGCCAGCAGTCGCTCCGGGCCACAAGAGACCCAGTACTTC	CASSRSGPQETQYF
.	.	TRBV7-9	TRBJ2-3	TGTGCCAGCAGCCCGAAGCCGGTGAGGCAAGTCACAGATACGCAGTATTTT	CASSPKPVRQVTDTQYF
.	.	TRBV4-1	TRBJ2-7	TGCGCCAGCAGCCAAGGGCCAGGGTATTACGAGCAGTACTTC	CASSQGPGYYEQYF
TRBD2	.	TRBV7-9	TRBJ2-3	TGTGCCAGCAGCGAGGAGGGGACTAGCGGGGATAGTCCAGATACGCAGTATTTT	CASSEEGTSGDSPDTQYF
.	.	TRBV5-1	TRBJ1-4	TGCGCCAGCAGCTCTTATGGGGGTAGTGAAAAACTGTTTTTT	CASSSYGGSEKLFF
.	.	TRBV7-9	TRBJ2-2	TGTGCCAGCATCGGAGGGATATCAAGGGGGCGGAACACCGGGGAGCTGTTTTTT	CASIGGISRGRNTGELFF
TRBD1	.	TRBV7-6	TRBJ2-7	TGTGCCAGCAGCCTGTGGACAGGGGGCTTCTACGAGCAGTACTTC	CASSLWTGGFYEQYF
.	.	TRBV4-1	TRBJ1-1	TGCGCCAGCAGCCAAGATATCGGGGTTTGGGCCTTTGAAGCTTTCTTT	CASSQDIGVWAFEAFF
.	.	TRBV4-3	TRBJ2-2	TGCGCCAGCAGCCAAGGGTTCACCGGGGAGCTGTTTTTT	CASSQGFTGELFF
.	once	TRBV28	TRBJ2-5	TGTGCCAGCAGTTCCTTATTCCAACACCAAGAGACCCAGTACTTC	CASSSLFQHQETQYF
.	once	TRBV28	TRBJ2-1	TGTGCCAGCAGTTACCCGGCGGGAAGCTCCTACAATGAGCAGTTCTTC	CASSYPAGSSYNEQFF
.	.	TRBV11-1	TRBJ1-4	TGTGCCAGCGCTCTCGCGGGAGCAACTAATGAAAAACTGTTTTTT	CASALAGATNEKLFF
.	.	TRBV23-1	TRBJ1-1	TGCGCCAGCAGTCAGGGCATGAACACTGAAGCTTTCTTT	CASSQGMNTEAFF
.	.	TRBV7-2	TRBJ2-1	TGTGCCAGCAGCTTAGTAGGGGATACCTACAATGAGCAGTTCTTC	CASSLVGDTYNEQFF
.	few	TRBV5-1	TRBJ2-2	TGCGCCAGCAGCTTGGGACAGCCCACCGGGGAGCTGTTTTTT	CASSLGQPTGELFF
TRBD2	.	TRBV7-9	TRBJ2-1	TGTGCCAGCAGCCACCCTCGACTAGCGGGGGCCTATGAGCAGTTCTTC	CASSHPRLAGAYEQFF
.	.	TRBV10-3	TRBJ2-1	TGTGCCATCAGTGAGTCTGAAGGGAAAGGAGACAATGAGCAGTTCTTC	CAISESEGKGDNEQFF
TRBD1	.	TRBV5-1	TRBJ2-7	TGCGCCAGCAGCTTGGGGGGACAGGGTTACCACGAGCAGTACTTC	CASSLGGQGYHEQYF
.	.	TRBV19	TRBJ2-2	TGTGCCACCGAGGCGGGATGGGCGAACACCGGGGAGCTGTTTTTT	CATEAGWANTGELFF
.	.	TRBV6-8	TRBJ2-3	TGTGCCAGCAGTTGGTTCAGGGGCCGATGCACAGATACGCAGTATTTT	CASSWFRGRCTDTQYF
.	.	TRBV6-1	TRBJ1-6	TGTGCCAGCAGTGAAGTCGTGCAGTATAATTCACCCCTCCACTTT	CASSEVVQYNSPLHF
.	.	TRBV30	TRBJ2-1	TGTGCCTGGAGTGTAGGCAATGAGCAGTTCTTC	CAWSVGNEQFF
TRBD1	.	TRBV5-1	TRBJ1-2	TGCGCCAGCAGGGAACAGGGACAGGGGGTGCAAGGCTACACCTTC	CASREQGQGVQGYTF
TRBD2	few	TRBV7-8	TRBJ2-5	TGTGCCAGCAGCGCCAGCGGGGGGGCCGGACCTTTGCGAGAGACCCAGTACTTC	CASSASGGAGPLRETQYF
TRBD1	.	TRBV2	TRBJ1-1	TGTGCCAGCGCGACAGGGAACCCTGAAGCTTTCTTT	CASATGNPEAFF